A single sample is the source of the 16 T cell receptor beta chains below, sequenced in a study of blood T cell repertoires in COVID-19. The method was immunoSEQ multiplex PCR; TCRdb's version includes in-frame clones alone and lacks a portion of them. The profile shows just over 150,000 clones, around 93% of them singletons. Sequences were obtained from peripheral blood. The receptors shown here come from a man aged 30-40 years with COVID-19, enrolled during active disease.

The chain is built from TRBV29-1 and TRBJ2-2; TRBD2 aligns across 7 bases. The CDR3 loop spans 13 amino acids. Trimming cost V 7 bases and J 4 bases; bases outside gene matches: 6. In germline, CDR1 is SQVTM, CDR2 ANQGSEA. CDR3 in amino acids: CSATGGSTGELFF. CDR3 bases: TGCAGCGCTACGGGGGGTTCCACCGGGGAGCTGTTTTTT.

This chain links TRBV6-2 or TRBV6-3 with TRBJ2-5, with 12 bases aligning to TRBD2. The CDR3 sequence is 16 residues long. Germline V lookup: CDR1 MNHEY, CDR2 SVGEGT. Trimming removed 5 bases from V and 6 bases from J; junction bases left unmatched: 10. DNA of the CDR3: TGTGCCAGCAGTCCCAGGACTAGCGGGATTAGAAAGACCCAGTACTTC. Translating it yields CASSPRTSGIRKTQYF.

The chain uses TRBV10-3 and TRBJ1-5, with D possibly TRBD1 on 5 matching bases. The CDR3 length is 14 residues. In germline, CDR1 is ENHRY, CDR2 SYGVKD. V lost 0 bases and J lost 6, with 9 bases in between. The CDR3 sequence: CAISESFQGQPQHF. CDR3 bases: TGTGCCATCAGTGAGTCATTTCAGGGTCAGCCCCAGCATTTT.

The V call is TRBV25-1, the J call TRBJ1-3; 7 bases agree with TRBD1. The length of the CDR3 is 15 residues. Germline lookup yields CDR1 MGHDK and CDR2 SYGVNS. V gave up 5 bases and J gave up 3 bases; unmatched junction bases: 7. CDR3 DNA: TGTGCCAGCAGTCCCAAGGGGGCGAGTGGAAACACCATATATTTT. Amino acids: CASSPKGASGNTIYF.

Notes on this clone: The same CDR3 also results from other DNA sequences found in this sample. The rearrangement joins TRBV6-2 or TRBV6-3 to TRBJ1-1; tentatively, D is TRBD1 (5 bases). The CDR3 covers 15 residues. The V end was cut by 5 bases, the J end by 1 base, with 14 bases between. Germline assignment: CDR1 MNHEY and CDR2 SVGEGT. CDR3 loop: CASSTWGVSNTEAFF. For the CDR3, the DNA is TGTGCCAGCAGTACCTGGGGGGTGTCGAACACTGAAGCTTTCTTT.

The V call is TRBV30, the J call TRBJ1-2; D gene ambiguous. Germline assignment: CDR1 GTSNPN and CDR2 SVGIG (reference sequence). V shed 0 bases and J shed 8 bases, with 10 bases lying between them. The CDR3 is 12 amino acids. The CDR3 DNA reads TGTGCCTGGAGTGTTTGGATCGGGGGCTACACCTTC. Translating it yields CAWSVWIGGYTF.

The genes are TRBV19 and TRBJ1-1, with 9 bases matching TRBD1. The germline V gene encodes CDR1 LNHDA and CDR2 SQIVND (reference sequence). The CDR3 contains 12 residues. The J segment lost 10 bases and the V segment lost 7 bases, leaving 7 bases of the junction unmatched. CDR3 sequence: CASIPTTGGAFF. CDR3 nucleotides: TGTGCCAGTATCCCAACGACAGGGGGAGCTTTCTTT.

The chain recombines TRBV6-6 with TRBJ1-2, with 7 bases matching TRBD1. Germline V lookup: CDR1 MNHNY, CDR2 SVGAGI (reference sequence). The CDR3 is 13 residues long. The V segment lost 7 bases and the J segment 4 bases; nucleotides outside the gene matches: 6. The CDR3 coding sequence is TGTGCCAGCACCCCAGGGGGATCCTATGGCTACACCTTC. Translated, it gives CASTPGGSYGYTF.

This clone was picked up one time. The chain couples TRBV19 to TRBJ2-3; 7 bases fit TRBD1. J gave up 0 bases and V 5 bases, and 8 bases lay outside the gene matches. Germline assignment: CDR1 LNHDA and CDR2 SQIVND (reference sequence). The CDR3 runs to 16 residues. CDR3 nucleotide sequence: TGTGCCAGTAGTCTACAGGGGCCGACTAGCACAGATACGCAGTATTTT. As protein: CASSLQGPTSTDTQYF.

The chain joins TRBV5-1 to TRBJ1-6, with 9 bases fitting TRBD1. J was trimmed by 13 bases and V by 4 bases; bases with no gene match: 27. This CDR3 comprises 20 residues. Germline lookup yields CDR1 SGHRS and CDR2 YFSETQ. CDR3 in DNA: TGCGCCAGCAGCCGGAAGCACCTCCTCCAAGGTCCCGGGACAGGGTTCCCCCTCCACTTT. Translation gives CASSRKHLLQGPGTGFPLHF.

This sequence joins TRBV9 and TRBJ2-1; TRBD2 might be the D (6 bases). V was shortened by 1 base and J by 4 bases, with 9 bases between the two germline ends. The CDR3 spans 14 residues. The germline gives CDR1 SGDLS, CDR2 YYNGEE. The CDR3 spells CASSVIAVYNEQFF. CDR3 nucleotide sequence: TGTGCCAGCAGCGTAATAGCGGTGTACAATGAGCAGTTCTTC.

This CDR3 is CASSLAQGIYGYTF. The CDR3 DNA is TGTGCCAGCAGCTTGGCACAGGGGATCTATGGCTACACCTTC. The chain carries TRBV5-4 and TRBJ1-2; 7 bases are shared with TRBD1. The ends lost 0 bases at V and 4 bases at J; junction bases unmatched: 3. The germline V gene has CDR1 SGHNT and CDR2 YYREEE (reference sequence). The CDR3 length is 14 residues.

The V and J genes are TRBV7-9 and TRBJ1-1; D is unresolved. V lost 5 bases and J 0 bases, leaving 10 bases between the germline ends. The germline V gene encodes CDR1 SEHNR and CDR2 FQNEAQ (reference sequence). The CDR3 length is 14 residues. The CDR3 here is CASSPRTVNTEAFF. CDR3 DNA sequence: TGTGCCAGCAGCCCAAGGACTGTGAACACTGAAGCTTTCTTT. Supplemented by reference TRBV7-9 and TRBJ1-1, the full variable domain reads DTGVSQNPRHKITKRGQNVTFRCDPISEHNRLYWYRQTLGQGPEFLTYFQNEAQLEKSRLLSDRFSAERPKGSFSTLEIQRTEQGDSAMYLCASSPRTVNTEAFFGQGTRLTVV.

V usage is TRBV27 and J usage is TRBJ1-6; D unresolved. The CDR3 sequence is 15 residues long. V lost 1 base and J 5 bases, leaving 9 bases between the germline ends. The germline CDR1 and CDR2 sequences are MNHEY and SMNVEV (reference sequence). The chain's CDR3 is CASSLWSLNNSPLHF. The DNA for the CDR3 is TGTGCCAGCAGTTTATGGTCGCTAAATAATTCACCCCTCCACTTT.

The V gene is TRBV6-5, the J gene TRBJ1-2, with TRBD1 identical over 8 bases. Trimming cost V 6 bases and J 8 bases; bases outside gene matches: 11. There are 14 residues in the CDR3. Germline V gene data show CDR1 as MNHEY and CDR2 as SVGAGI. CDR3 protein: CASSQPWDRRGYTF. As DNA, the CDR3 is TGTGCCAGCAGCCAACCTTGGGACAGGCGGGGCTACACCTTC.

DNA for the CDR3: TGCGCCAGCAGCCAAGAGATCATAGGACTAGCGGGAGGAAGTTCCTACGAGCAGTACTTC. Amino acid sequence: CASSQEIIGLAGGSSYEQYF. The rearrangement links TRBV4-3 to TRBJ2-7; 14 bases agree with TRBD2. Trimming cost V 0 bases and J 1 base; bases outside gene matches: 11. This CDR3 spans 20 amino acids. Germline-derived CDR1 and CDR2 are LGHNA and YSLEER.